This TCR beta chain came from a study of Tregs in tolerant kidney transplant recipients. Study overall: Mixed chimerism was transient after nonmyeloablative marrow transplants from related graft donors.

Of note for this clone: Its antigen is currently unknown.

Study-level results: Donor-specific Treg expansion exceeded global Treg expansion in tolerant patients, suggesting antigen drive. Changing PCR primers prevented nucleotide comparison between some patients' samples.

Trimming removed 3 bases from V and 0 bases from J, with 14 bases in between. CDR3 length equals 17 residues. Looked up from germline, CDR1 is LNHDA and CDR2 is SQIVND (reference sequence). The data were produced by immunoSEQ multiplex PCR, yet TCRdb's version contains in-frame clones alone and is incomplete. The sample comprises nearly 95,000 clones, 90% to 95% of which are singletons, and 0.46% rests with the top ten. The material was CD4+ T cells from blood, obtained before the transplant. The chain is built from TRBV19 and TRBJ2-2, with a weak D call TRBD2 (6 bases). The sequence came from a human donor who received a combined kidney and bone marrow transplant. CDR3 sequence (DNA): TGTGCCAGTAGTATGTTAGGGCGGGGCACGAACACCGGGGAGCTGTTTTTT. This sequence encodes CASSMLGRGTNTGELFF. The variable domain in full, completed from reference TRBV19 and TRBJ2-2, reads DGGITQSPKYLFRKEGQNVTLSCEQNLNHDAMYWYRQDPGQGLRLIYYSQIVNDFQKGDIAEGYSVSREKKESFPLTVTSAQKNPTAFYLCASSMLGRGTNTGELFFGEGSRLTVL.